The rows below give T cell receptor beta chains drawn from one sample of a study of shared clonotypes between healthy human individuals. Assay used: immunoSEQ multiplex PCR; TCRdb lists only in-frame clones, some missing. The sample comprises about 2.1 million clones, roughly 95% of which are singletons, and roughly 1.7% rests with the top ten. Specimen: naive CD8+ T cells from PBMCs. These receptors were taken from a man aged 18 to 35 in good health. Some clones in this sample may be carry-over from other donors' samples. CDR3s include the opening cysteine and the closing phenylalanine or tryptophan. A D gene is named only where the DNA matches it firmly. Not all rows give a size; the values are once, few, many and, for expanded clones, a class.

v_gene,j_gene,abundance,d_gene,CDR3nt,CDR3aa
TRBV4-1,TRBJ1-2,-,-,TGCGCCAGCAGCCAAGCCGGGACTGCCTATGGCTACACCTTC,CASSQAGTAYGYTF
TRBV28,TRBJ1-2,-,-,TGTGCCAGCAGTTTTCCGGGGAACTATGGCTACACCTTC,CASSFPGNYGYTF
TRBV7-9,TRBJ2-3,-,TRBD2,TGTGCCAGCAGCTCCGACCTATTCGGCGGGAGGGCCACAGATACGCAGTATTTT,CASSSDLFGGRATDTQYF
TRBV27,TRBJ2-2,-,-,TGTGCCAGCAGTTTCGGGACCACCGGGACCGGGGAGCTGTTTTTT,CASSFGTTGTGELFF
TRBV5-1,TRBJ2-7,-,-,TGCGCCAGCAGCTTGAAGCCTGGTGGCGAGCAGTACTTC,CASSLKPGGEQYF
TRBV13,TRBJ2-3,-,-,TGTGCCAGCAGCTATCGGGGCGCTCGGACAGATACGCAGTATTTT,CASSYRGARTDTQYF
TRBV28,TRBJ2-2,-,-,TGTGCCAGCAGTTTTGTCCTGGGCGGGGAGCTGTTTTTT,CASSFVLGGELFF
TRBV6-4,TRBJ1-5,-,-,TGTGCCAGGCCAAGGGGTGGCAGCAATCAGCCCCAGCATTTT,CARPRGGSNQPQHF
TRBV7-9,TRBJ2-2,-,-,TGTGCCAGCAGCGAAACCCCAGCGGGTTCGAACACCGGGGAGCTGTTTTTT,CASSETPAGSNTGELFF
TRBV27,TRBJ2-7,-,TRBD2,TGTGCCAGCAGTTACTTATACGGGACTAGCGGGCTCTACGAGCAGTACTTC,CASSYLYGTSGLYEQYF
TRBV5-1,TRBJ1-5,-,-,TGCGCCAGCAGCTTCGGGACCGGAGGGCAGCCCCAGCATTTT,CASSFGTGGQPQHF
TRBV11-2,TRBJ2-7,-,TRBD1,TGTGCCAGCAGCCACAGGGGAATCCCCTACGAGCAGTACTTC,CASSHRGIPYEQYF
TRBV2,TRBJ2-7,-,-,TGTGCCAGCAGTGAGCAGAACTCCTACGAGCAGTACTTC,CASSEQNSYEQYF
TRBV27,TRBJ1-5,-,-,TGTGCCAGCAAAGGTTTGGGACCAAATCAGCCCCAGCATTTT,CASKGLGPNQPQHF
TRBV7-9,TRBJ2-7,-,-,TGTGCCAGCAGCCTACTAGCCCGGGACGAGCAGTACTTC,CASSLLARDEQYF
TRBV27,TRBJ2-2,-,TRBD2,TGTGCCAGCAGCGGACTAGCGGGAGGGGTCGGGGAGCTGTTTTTT,CASSGLAGGVGELFF
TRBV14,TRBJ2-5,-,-,TGTGCCAGCAGCCAAGTAGGTCCGGAGACCCAGTACTTC,CASSQVGPETQYF
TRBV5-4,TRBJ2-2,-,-,TGTGCCAGCAGCTTGGAGGACACCACCGGGGAGCTGTTTTTT,CASSLEDTTGELFF
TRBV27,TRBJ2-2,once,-,TGTGCCAGCAGTTTATCGAACGCTGACGGGGAGCTGTTTTTT,CASSLSNADGELFF
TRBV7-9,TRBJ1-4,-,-,TGTGCCAGCAGGCCCGGGGGGGGCCTCGAAAAACTGTTTTTT,CASRPGGGLEKLFF
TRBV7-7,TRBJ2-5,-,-,TGTGCCAGCAGCTGGCCAGGAGAGACCCAGTACTTC,CASSWPGETQYF
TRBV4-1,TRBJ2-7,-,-,TGCGCCAGCAGCCAAGATCTTCGACTTCGGGAGCAGTACTTC,CASSQDLRLREQYF
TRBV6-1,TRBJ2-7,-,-,TGTGCCAGCAGTGGGGACGGGGTCAGCTCCTACGAGCAGTACTTC,CASSGDGVSSYEQYF
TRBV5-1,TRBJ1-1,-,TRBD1,TGCGCCAGCAGCTTGCGCCCAGGGGGTGGTAACATGAACACTGAAGCTTTCTTT,CASSLRPGGGNMNTEAFF
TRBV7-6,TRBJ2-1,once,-,TGTGCCAGCGGACTCAGGGCACCCAGCTCCTACAATGAGCAGTTCTTC,CASGLRAPSSYNEQFF
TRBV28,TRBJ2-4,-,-,TGTGCCAGCAGTCCCAACAGGGTAGCCAAAAACATTCAGTACTTC,CASSPNRVAKNIQYF
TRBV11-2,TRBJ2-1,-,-,TGTGCCAGCAGCTTAGCCCGCTCCGGGGAGCAGTTCTTC,CASSLARSGEQFF
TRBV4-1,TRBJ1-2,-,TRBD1,TGCGCCAGCAGCCAAGGGGGCCCGGACAGGGGGTTTTATGGCTACACCTTC,CASSQGGPDRGFYGYTF
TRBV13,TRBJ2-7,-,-,TGTGCCAGCAGCTTAGGCCGAGGGGGGAGTGAGCAGTACTTC,CASSLGRGGSEQYF
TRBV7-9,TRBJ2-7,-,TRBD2,TGTGCCAGCACCGACGGGGGGGGGCTGTACGAGCAGTACTTC,CASTDGGGLYEQYF
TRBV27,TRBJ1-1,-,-,TGTGCCAGCAGCAAAAATCGGGACCCGAGCACTGAAGCTTTCTTT,CASSKNRDPSTEAFF
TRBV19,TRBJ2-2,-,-,TGTGCCAGTAGTTTCGATCGGACAAGCACGAACACCGGGGAGCTGTTTTTT,CASSFDRTSTNTGELFF
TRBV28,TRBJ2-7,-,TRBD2,TGTGCCAGCAGTTTTAGCGGGAGTAGCCTCGAGCAGTACTTC,CASSFSGSSLEQYF
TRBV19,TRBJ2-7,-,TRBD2,TGTGCCAGTAGCCCAGGACTAGCGGGACCCGAGCAGTACTTC,CASSPGLAGPEQYF
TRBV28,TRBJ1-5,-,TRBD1,TGTGCCAGCAGTTTAATAGCCAGGGGGCTGGCAGGTTGGGAAATAAGAAACCAGCCCCAGCATTTT,CASSLIARGLAGWEIRNQPQHF
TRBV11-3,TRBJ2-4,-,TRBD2,TGTGCCAGCAGCTTAGAGCGCCCCAAGCGGGAGTTGGCCAAAAACATTCAGTACTTC,CASSLERPKRELAKNIQYF
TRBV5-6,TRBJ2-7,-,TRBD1,TGTGCCAGCAGCTTTGGGACAGGGATGTACGAGCAGTACTTC,CASSFGTGMYEQYF
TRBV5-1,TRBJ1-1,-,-,TGCGCCAGCAGCCTGACACCTCGAGACACTGAAGCTTTCTTT,CASSLTPRDTEAFF
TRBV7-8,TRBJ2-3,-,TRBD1,TGTGCCAGCAGCACCCCGAATCCGGGACAGGGGAGCACAGATACGCAGTATTTT,CASSTPNPGQGSTDTQYF
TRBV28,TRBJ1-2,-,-,TGTGCCAGCAGTTCTTCCCGGGTCCTCTCCCGAAAAGGTTATGGCTACACCTTC,CASSSSRVLSRKGYGYTF
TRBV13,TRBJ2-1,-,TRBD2,TGTGCCAGCAGCCTCGGACTAGCGGATCACTACAATGAGCAGTTCTTC,CASSLGLADHYNEQFF
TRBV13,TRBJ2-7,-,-,TGTGCCAGCAGTTTCACAGGGACTCATTCCTACGAGCAGTACTTC,CASSFTGTHSYEQYF
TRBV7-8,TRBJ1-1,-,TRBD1,TGTGCCAGCAGCTTCGGACAGGAAAACACTGAAGCTTTCTTT,CASSFGQENTEAFF
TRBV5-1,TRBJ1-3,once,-,TGCGCCAGCAGCTTTGAGGGACGGCACTCTGGAAACACCATATATTTT,CASSFEGRHSGNTIYF
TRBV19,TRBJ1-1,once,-,TGTGCCAGTAGTATAATGGGGCTGAACACTGAAGCTTTCTTT,CASSIMGLNTEAFF
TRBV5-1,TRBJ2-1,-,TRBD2,TGCGCCAGCAGCTTGGGGGGACTAGTTTTCAATGAGCAGTTCTTC,CASSLGGLVFNEQFF
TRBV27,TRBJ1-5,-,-,TGTGCCAGCAGCTTGGGCACTGGCAATCAGCCCCAGCATTTT,CASSLGTGNQPQHF
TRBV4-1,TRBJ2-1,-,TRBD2,TGCGCCAGCAGCCAAGGCCCGACTAGCGGGGGGTACAATGAGCAGTTCTTC,CASSQGPTSGGYNEQFF
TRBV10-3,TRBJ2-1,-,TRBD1,TGTGCCATCAAGGACCTCGGACAGGGCGCCTACAATGAGCAGTTCTTC,CAIKDLGQGAYNEQFF
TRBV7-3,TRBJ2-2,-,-,TGTGCCAGCAGCTTATTGCATGGGACTTCCGGGGAGCTGTTTTTT,CASSLLHGTSGELFF
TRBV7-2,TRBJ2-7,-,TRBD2,TGTGCCAGCAGCTTAGAGTTCGGGACTAGACGTCTTTCCTACGAGCAGTACTTC,CASSLEFGTRRLSYEQYF